A selection of T cell receptor beta chains follows, all from one sample in a study of blood T cell repertoires in COVID-19. Produced via immunoSEQ multiplex PCR; TCRdb's table is partial and in-frame only. This table holds about 94,000 clones, about nine tenths found once. The sample taken for sequencing was peripheral blood. The receptor set was obtained from an elderly woman with acute or convalescent COVID-19. The conserved cysteine and the conserved F or W are not part of the CDR3 here.

J: TRBJ2-2
V: TRBV5-1
CDR3: AAQRQPNTGELF

J: TRBJ2-2
V: TRBV7-3
CDR3: ASSLTVAGAGELF

J: TRBJ2-3
V: TRBV7-3
CDR3: ASSPGQGGPDTQY

J: TRBJ1-1
V: TRBV11-2
CDR3: ASSSIGRYEAF

J: TRBJ1-1
V: TRBV2
CDR3: ASSNQQVRGAF

J: TRBJ2-7
V: TRBV11-2
CDR3: ASGPRDTLSYEQY

J: TRBJ1-6
V: TRBV5-4
CDR3: ASSWGGNNSPLH

J: TRBJ2-3
V: TRBV5-1
CDR3: ASSLGGTDSTDTQY

J: TRBJ1-4
V: TRBV19
CDR3: ASHPRQGGEKLF

J: TRBJ2-3
V: TRBV6-5
CDR3: ASNPGLLTDTQY

J: TRBJ2-2
V: TRBV7-6
CDR3: ASSLGRRDRGQNGELF

J: TRBJ2-2
V: TRBV2
CDR3: ASSPPSRLRLAGGGNTGELF

J: TRBJ2-1
V: TRBV18
CDR3: ASSPSGTQQF

J: TRBJ1-2
V: TRBV9
CDR3: ASTRTSALYGYT

J: TRBJ2-7
V: TRBV10-2
CDR3: ASRAQGAEQY